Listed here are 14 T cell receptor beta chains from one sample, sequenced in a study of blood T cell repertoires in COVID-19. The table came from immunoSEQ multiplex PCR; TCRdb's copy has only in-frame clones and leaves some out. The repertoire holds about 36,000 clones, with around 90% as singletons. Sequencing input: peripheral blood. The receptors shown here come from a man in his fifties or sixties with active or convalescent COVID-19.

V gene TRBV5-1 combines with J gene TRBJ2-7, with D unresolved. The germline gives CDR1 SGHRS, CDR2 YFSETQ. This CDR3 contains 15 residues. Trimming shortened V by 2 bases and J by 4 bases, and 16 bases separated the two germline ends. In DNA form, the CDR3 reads TGCGCCAGCAGCTTAGAAGATGGCCCATTTTACGAGCAGTACTTC. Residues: CASSLEDGPFYEQYF.

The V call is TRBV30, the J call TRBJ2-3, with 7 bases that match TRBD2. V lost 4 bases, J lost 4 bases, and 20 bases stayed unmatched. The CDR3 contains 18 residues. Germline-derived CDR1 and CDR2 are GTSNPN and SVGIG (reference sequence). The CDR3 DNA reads TGTGCCTGGAAAATGGGGGTTTTTCGAGCGGGGTCCTCAGATACGCAGTATTTT. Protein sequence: CAWKMGVFRAGSSDTQYF. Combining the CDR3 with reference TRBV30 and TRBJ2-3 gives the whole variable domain SQTIHQWPATLVQPVGSPLSLECTVEGTSNPNLYWYRQAAGRGLQLLFYSVGIGQISSEVPQNLSASRPQDRQFILSSKKLLLSDSGFYLCAWKMGVFRAGSSDTQYFGPGTRLTVL.

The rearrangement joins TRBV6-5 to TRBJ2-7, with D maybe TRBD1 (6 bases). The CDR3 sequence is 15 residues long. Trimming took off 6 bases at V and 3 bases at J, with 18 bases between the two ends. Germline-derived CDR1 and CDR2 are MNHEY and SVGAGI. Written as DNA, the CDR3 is TGTGCCAGCAGCAAAAGCCCGGGGACAATCTACGAGCAGTACTTC. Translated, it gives CASSKSPGTIYEQYF.

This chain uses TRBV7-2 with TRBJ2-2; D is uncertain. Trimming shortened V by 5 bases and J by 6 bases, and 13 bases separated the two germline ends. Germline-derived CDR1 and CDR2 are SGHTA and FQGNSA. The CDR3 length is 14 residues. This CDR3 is CASSPTLRAGELFF. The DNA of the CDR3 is TGTGCCAGCAGCCCGACCCTCCGGGCCGGGGAGCTGTTTTTT.

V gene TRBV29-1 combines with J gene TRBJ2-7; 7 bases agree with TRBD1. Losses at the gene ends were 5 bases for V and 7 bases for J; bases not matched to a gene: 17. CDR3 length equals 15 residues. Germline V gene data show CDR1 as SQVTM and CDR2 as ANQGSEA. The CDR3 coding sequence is TGCAGCGTTTTCAACCGGGACAGCCATAGAGGGGAGCAGTACTTC. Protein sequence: CSVFNRDSHRGEQYF.

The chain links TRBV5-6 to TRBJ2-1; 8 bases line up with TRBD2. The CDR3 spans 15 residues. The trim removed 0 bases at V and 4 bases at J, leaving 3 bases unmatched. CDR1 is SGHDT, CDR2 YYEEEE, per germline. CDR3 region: CASSLAAGVYNEQFF. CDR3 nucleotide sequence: TGTGCCAGCAGCTTGGCAGCGGGAGTTTACAATGAGCAGTTCTTC.

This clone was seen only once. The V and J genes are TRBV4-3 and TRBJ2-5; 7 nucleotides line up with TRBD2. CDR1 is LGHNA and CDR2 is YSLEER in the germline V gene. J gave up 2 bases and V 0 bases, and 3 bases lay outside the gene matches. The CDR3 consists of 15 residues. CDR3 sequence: CASSQDPSGQETQYF. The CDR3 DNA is TGCGCCAGCAGCCAAGATCCTAGCGGTCAAGAGACCCAGTACTTC.

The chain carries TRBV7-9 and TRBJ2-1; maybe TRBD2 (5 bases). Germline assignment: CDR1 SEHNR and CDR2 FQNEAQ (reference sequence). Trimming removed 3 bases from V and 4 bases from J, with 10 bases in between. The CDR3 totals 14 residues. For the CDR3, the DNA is TGTGCCAGCAGCTTGAGGGATCCTTACAATGAGCAGTTCTTC. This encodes CASSLRDPYNEQFF.

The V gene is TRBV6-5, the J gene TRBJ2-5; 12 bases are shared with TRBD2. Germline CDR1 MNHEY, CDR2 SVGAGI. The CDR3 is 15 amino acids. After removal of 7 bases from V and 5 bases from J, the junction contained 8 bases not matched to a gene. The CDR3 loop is CASTPLAGGGETQYF. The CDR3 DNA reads TGTGCCAGCACCCCACTAGCGGGAGGTGGGGAGACCCAGTACTTC.

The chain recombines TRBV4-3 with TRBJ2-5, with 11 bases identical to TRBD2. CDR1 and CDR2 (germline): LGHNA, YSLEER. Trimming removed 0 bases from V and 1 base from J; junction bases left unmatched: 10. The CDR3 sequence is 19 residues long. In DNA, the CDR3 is TGCGCCAGCAGCCAAGATTTAGGGACTAGCGGAGCGATCCAAGAGACCCAGTACTTC. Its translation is CASSQDLGTSGAIQETQYF.

The CDR3, as DNA: TGCGCCAGCAGCTTGGGCGGGGCCCTCACAGATACGCAGTATTTT. This encodes CASSLGGALTDTQYF. This sequence joins TRBV5-1 and TRBJ2-3; D possibly corresponds to TRBD2 (6 bases). The CDR3 is 15 residues long. Per the germline V gene, CDR1 is SGHRS and CDR2 is YFSETQ. The V end lost 0 bases, the J end lost 2 bases, and 10 bases lay between the germline ends.

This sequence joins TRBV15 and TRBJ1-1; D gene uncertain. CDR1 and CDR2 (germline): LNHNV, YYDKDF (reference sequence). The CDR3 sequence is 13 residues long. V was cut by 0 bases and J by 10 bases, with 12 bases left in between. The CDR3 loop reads CATSRDPSPGAFF. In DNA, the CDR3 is TGTGCCACCAGCAGAGATCCGAGTCCCGGAGCTTTCTTT.

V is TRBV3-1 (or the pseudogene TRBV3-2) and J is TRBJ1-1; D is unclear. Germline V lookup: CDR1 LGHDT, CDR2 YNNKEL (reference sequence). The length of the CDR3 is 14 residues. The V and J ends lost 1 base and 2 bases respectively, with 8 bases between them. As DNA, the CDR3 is TGTGCCAGCAGCCAAGTGGAGGGTAACACTGAAGCTTTCTTT. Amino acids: CASSQVEGNTEAFF.

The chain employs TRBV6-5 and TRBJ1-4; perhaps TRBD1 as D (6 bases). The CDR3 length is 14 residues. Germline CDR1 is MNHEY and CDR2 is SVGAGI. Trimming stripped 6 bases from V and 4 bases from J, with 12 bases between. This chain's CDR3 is CASRTGLFNEKLFF. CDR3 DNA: TGTGCCAGCAGAACAGGGCTCTTTAATGAAAAACTGTTTTTT.